This TCR beta chain stems from a study of hypomethylating agent response in myelodysplastic syndrome. Sequencing was performed with immunoSEQ multiplex PCR; in TCRdb, only in-frame clones are kept and a portion is missing. The sample shows approximately 4,200 clones, nearly 85% of them seen only once. Specimen: bone marrow, collected before or after starting hypomethylating agent treatment for myelodysplastic syndrome (not recorded which). This TCR derives from a human donor with myelodysplastic syndrome.

Here the CDR3 reads CASSAPRTSGNTGELFF. The CDR3 DNA follows: TGTGCCAGCAGCGCCCCCCGGACTAGCGGCAACACCGGGGAGCTGTTTTTT. The V call is TRBV9, the J call TRBJ2-2; TRBD2 aligns across 10 bases. CDR3 length equals 17 residues. Per the germline V gene, CDR1 is SGDLS and CDR2 is YYNGEE. V lost 3 bases and J lost 2; bases outside the gene matches: 7.